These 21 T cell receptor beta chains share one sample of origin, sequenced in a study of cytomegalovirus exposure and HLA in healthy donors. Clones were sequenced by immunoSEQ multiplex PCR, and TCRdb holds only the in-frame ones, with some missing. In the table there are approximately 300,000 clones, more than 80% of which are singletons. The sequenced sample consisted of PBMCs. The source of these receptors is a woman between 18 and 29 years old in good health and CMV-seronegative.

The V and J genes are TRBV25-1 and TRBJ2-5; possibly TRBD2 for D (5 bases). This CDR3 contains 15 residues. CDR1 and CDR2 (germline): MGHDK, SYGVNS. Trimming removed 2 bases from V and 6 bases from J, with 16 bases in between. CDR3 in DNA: TGTGCCAGCAGTGAACCTGGGGAGAGGAGTCAGACCCAGTACTTC. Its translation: CASSEPGERSQTQYF.

The CDR3 protein is CASSLAADSMYEQYF. CDR3 in DNA: TGCGCCAGCAGCTTGGCCGCGGACTCCATGTACGAGCAGTACTTC. The V call is TRBV5-1, the J call TRBJ2-7; D is possibly TRBD2 (5 bases). Per germline, CDR1 SGHRS and CDR2 YFSETQ. There are 15 residues in the CDR3. The V gene lost 0 bases and the J gene lost 4 bases, with 14 bases spanning the gap.

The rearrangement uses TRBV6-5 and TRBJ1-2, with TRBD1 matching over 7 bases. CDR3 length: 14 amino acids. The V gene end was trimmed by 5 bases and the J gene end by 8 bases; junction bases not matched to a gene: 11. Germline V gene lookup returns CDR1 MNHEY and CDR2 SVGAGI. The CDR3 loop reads CASSPTGARNGYTF. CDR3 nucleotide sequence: TGTGCCAGCAGTCCAACAGGGGCTAGGAACGGCTACACCTTC.

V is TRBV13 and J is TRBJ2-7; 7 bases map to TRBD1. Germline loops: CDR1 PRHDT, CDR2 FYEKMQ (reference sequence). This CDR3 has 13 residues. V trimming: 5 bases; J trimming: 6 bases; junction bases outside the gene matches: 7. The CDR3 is CASSIEDRVEQYF. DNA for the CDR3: TGTGCCAGCAGCATCGAAGACAGGGTCGAGCAGTACTTC.

This CDR3 is CASSRQGILWGYTF. CDR3 DNA: TGTGCCAGCAGTCGACAGGGAATTCTATGGGGCTACACCTTC. This sequence joins TRBV28 and TRBJ1-2; TRBD1 matches at 7 bases. Germline-derived CDR1 and CDR2 are MDHEN and SYDVKM. V lost 5 bases, J lost 8 bases, and 11 bases stayed unmatched. The CDR3 contains 14 residues.

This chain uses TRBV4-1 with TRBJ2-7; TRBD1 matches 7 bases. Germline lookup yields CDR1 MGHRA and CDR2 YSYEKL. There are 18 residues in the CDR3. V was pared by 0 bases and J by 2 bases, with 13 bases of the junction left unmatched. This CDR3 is CASSQDRSWTGHPYEQYF. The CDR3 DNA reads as TGCGCCAGCAGCCAAGATAGGTCATGGACAGGCCACCCCTACGAGCAGTACTTC.

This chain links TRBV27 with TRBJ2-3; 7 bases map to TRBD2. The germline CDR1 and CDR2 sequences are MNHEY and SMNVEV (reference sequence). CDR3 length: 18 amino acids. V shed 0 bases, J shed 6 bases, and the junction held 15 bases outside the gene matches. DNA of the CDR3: TGTGCCAGCAGTTTATCCCACACAGCGGGGAGGGCCTTGGATACGCAGTATTTT. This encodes CASSLSHTAGRALDTQYF.

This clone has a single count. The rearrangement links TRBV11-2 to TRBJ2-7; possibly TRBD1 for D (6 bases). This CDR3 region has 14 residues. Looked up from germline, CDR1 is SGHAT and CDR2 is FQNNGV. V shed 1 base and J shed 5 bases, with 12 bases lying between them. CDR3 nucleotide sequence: TGTGCCAGCAGCTTAGTACAGGGTAGCGACGAGCAGTACTTC. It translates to CASSLVQGSDEQYF.

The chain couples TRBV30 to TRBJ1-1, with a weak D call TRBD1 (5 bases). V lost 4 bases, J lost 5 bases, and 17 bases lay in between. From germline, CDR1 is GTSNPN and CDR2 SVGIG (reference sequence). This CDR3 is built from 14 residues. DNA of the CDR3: TGTGCCTGGACCCCCGGCGGGGGTCCGACTGAAGCTTTCTTT. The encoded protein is CAWTPGGGPTEAFF.

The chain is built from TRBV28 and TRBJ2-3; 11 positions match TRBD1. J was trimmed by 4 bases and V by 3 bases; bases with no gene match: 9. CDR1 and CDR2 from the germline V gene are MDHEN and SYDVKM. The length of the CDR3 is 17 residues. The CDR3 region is CASSFPLSGQGADTQYF. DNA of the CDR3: TGTGCCAGCAGTTTTCCTCTATCGGGACAGGGGGCAGATACGCAGTATTTT.

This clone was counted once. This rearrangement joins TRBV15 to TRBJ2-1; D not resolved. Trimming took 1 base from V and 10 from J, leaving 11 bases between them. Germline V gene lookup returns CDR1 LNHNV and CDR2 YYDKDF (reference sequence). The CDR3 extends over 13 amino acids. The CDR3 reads CATSRATPREQFF. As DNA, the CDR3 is TGTGCCACCAGCAGAGCCACTCCGCGAGAGCAGTTCTTC.

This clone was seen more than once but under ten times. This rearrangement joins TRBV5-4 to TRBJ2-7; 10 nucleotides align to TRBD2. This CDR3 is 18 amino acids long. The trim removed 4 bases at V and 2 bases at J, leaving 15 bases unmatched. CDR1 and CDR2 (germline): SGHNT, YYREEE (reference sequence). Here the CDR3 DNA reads TGTGCCAGCAGCGACGGGAGCCGATCAACTAGCGGGGCCTACGAGCAGTACTTC. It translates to CASSDGSRSTSGAYEQYF.

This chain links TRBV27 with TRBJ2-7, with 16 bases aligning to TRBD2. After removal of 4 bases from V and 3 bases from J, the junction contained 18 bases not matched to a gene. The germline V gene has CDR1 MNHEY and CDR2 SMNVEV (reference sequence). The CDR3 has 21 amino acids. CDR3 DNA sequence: TGTGCCAGCAGTTCCCGGTTAGCGACCGGGACTAGCGGGAGGGCCTTCTACGAGCAGTACTTC. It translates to CASSSRLATGTSGRAFYEQYF.

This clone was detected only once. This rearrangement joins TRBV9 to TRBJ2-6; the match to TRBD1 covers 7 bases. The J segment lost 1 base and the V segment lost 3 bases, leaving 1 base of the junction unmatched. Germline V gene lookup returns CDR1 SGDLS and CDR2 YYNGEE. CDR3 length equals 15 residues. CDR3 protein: CASSATGSGANVLTF. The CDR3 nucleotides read TGTGCCAGCAGCGCGACAGGGTCTGGGGCCAACGTCCTGACTTTC.

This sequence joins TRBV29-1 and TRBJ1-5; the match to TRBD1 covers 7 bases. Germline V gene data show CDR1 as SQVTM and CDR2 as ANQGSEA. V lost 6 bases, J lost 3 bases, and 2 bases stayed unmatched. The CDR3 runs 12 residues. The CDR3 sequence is CSVGQVNQPQHF. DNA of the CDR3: TGCAGCGTCGGACAGGTCAATCAGCCCCAGCATTTT. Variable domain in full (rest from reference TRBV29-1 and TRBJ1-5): SAVISQKPSRDICQRGTSLTIQCQVDSQVTMMFWYRQQPGQSLTLIATANQGSEATYESGFVIDKFPISRPNLTFSTLTVSNMSPEDSSIYLCSVGQVNQPQHFGDGTRLSIL.

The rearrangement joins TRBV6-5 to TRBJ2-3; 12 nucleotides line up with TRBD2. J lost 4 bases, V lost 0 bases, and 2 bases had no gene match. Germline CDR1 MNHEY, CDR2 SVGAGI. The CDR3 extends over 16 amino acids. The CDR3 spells CASSYSTSGSPDTQYF. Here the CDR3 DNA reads TGTGCCAGCAGTTACTCGACTAGCGGGAGTCCAGATACGCAGTATTTT.

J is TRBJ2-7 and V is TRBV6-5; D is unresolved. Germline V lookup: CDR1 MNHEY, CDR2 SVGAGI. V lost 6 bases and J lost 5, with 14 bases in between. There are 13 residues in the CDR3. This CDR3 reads CASSLTLSHEQYF. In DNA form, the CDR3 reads TGTGCCAGCAGCCTGACTCTGAGCCACGAGCAGTACTTC.

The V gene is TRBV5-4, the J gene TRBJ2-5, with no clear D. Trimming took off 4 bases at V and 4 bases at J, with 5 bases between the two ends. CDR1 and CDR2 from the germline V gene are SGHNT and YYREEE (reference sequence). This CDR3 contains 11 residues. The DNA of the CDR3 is TGTGCCAGCAGCCTGCGAGAGACCCAGTACTTC. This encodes CASSLRETQYF.

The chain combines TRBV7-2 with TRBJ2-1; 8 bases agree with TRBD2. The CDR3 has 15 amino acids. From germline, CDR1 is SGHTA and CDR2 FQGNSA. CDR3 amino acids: CALEGTSGVNNEQFF. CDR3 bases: TGTGCTCTAGAGGGTACTAGCGGAGTAAACAATGAGCAGTTCTTC.

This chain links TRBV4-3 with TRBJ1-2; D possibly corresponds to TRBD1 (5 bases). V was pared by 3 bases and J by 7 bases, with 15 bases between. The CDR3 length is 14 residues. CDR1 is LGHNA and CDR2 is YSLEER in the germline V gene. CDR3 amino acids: CASSQLEGVGGYTF. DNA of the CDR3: TGCGCCAGCAGCCAGTTAGAAGGGGTCGGTGGCTACACCTTC.

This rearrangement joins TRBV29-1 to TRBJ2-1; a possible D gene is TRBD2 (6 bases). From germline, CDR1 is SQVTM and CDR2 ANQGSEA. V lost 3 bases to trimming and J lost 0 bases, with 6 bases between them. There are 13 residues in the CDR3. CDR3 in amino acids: CSVEEGSYNEQFF. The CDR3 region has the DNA TGCAGCGTTGAGGAGGGCTCCTACAATGAGCAGTTCTTC.